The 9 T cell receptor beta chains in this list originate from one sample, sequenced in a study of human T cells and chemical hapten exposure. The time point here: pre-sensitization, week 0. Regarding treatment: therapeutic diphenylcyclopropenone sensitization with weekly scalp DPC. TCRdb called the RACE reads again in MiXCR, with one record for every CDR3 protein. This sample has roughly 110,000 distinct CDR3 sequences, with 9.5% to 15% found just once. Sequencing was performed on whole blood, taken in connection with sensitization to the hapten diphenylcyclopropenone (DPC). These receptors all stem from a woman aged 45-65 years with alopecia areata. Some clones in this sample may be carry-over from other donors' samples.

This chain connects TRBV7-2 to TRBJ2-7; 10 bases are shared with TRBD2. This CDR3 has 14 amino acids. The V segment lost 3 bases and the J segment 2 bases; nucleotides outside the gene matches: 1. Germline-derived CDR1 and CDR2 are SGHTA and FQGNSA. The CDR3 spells CASSFGLAAYEQYF. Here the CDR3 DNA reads TGTGCCAGCAGCTTTGGACTAGCGGCCTACGAGCAGTACTTC.

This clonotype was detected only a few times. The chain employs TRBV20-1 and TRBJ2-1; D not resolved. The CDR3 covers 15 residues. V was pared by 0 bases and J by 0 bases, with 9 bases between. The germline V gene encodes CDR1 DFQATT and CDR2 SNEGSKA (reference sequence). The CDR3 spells CSARDLATSYNEQFF. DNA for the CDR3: TGCAGTGCTAGAGATCTCGCCACCTCCTACAATGAGCAGTTCTTC.

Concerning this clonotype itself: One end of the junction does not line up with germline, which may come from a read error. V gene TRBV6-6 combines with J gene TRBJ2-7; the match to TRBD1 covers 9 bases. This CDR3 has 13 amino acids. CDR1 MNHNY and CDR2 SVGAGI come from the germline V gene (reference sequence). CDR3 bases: TGTGCCAGCAGTTACTCGAGGCGACAGGGGGGATTCTTC. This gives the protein CASSYSRRQGGFF.

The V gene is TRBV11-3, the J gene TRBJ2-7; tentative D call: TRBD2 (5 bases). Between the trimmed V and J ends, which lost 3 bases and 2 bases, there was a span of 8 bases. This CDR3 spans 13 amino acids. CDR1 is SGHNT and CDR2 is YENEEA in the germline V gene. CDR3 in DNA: TGTGCCAGCAGCTTCGGGGAGACCTACGAGCAGTACTTC. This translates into CASSFGETYEQYF.

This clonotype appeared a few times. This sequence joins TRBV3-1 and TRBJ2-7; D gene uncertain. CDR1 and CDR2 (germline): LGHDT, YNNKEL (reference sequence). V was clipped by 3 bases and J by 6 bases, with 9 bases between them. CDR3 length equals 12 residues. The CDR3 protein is CASSHWEGEQYF. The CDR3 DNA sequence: TGTGCCAGCAGCCACTGGGAAGGCGAGCAGTACTTC.

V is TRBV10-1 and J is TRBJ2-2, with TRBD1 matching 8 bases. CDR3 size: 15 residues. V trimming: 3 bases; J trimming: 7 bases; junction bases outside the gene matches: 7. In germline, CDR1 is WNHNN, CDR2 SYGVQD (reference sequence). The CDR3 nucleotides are TGCGCCAGCAGTGATCTGGGGACAGGTTTCGGGGAGCTGTTTTTT. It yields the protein CASSDLGTGFGELFF.

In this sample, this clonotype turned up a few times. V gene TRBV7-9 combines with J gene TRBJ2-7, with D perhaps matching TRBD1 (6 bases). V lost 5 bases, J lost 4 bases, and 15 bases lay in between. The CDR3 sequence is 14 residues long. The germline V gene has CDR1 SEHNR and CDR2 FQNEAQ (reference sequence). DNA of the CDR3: TGTGCCAGCAGCCGGCCGACAGGATTATACGAGCAGTACTTC. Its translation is CASSRPTGLYEQYF.

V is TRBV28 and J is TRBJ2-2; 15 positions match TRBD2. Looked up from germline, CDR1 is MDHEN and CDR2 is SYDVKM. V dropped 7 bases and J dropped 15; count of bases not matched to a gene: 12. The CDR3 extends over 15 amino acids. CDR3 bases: TGTGCCAGCAATCGAAAAGGGACTAGCGGGAGGAATTTGTTTTTT. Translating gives CASNRKGTSGRNLFF.

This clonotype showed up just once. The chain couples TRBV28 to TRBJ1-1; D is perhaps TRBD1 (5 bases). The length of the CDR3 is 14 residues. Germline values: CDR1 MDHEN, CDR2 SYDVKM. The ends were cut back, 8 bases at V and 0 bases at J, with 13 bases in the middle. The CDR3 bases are TGTGCCAGCGGGCCCCAGGGTTTGAACACTGAAGCTTTCTTT. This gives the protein CASGPQGLNTEAFF.